The 3 T cell receptor beta chains reported below all come from one sample, sequenced in a study of technical replicates of blood from four donors. The table came from immunoSEQ multiplex PCR; TCRdb's copy has only in-frame clones and leaves some out. The sample contains tens of thousands of clones, about nine tenths of which appear only once. Input material: T cells isolated from PBMCs. Source of these receptors: a human donor in good health.

The V gene is TRBV7-3, the J gene TRBJ2-7, with D perhaps matching TRBD2 (5 bases). The V gene lost 2 bases and the J gene lost 4 bases, with 9 bases spanning the gap. CDR3 length: 13 residues. Germline loops: CDR1 SGHTA, CDR2 FQGTGA. CDR3 sequence reads: CASSLRRGYEQYF. In DNA form, the CDR3 reads TGTGCCAGCAGCTTACGTCGGGGTTACGAGCAGTACTTC.

The chain couples TRBV2 to TRBJ2-3; D is uncertain. Germline assignment: CDR1 SNHLY and CDR2 FYNNEI. V dropped 8 bases and J dropped 2 bases, with 5 bases sitting between them. This CDR3 region has 11 residues. The CDR3 DNA follows: TGTGCCAGCTCCTACACAGATACGCAGTATTTT. It encodes CASSYTDTQYF. The entire variable domain, with the rest obtained from reference TRBV2 and TRBJ2-3, is as follows: EPEVTQTPSHQVTQMGQEVILRCVPISNHLYFYWYRQILGQKVEFLVSFYNNEISEKSEIFDDQFSVERPDGSNFTLKIRSTKLEDSAMYFCASSYTDTQYFGPGTRLTVL.

This chain links TRBV2 with TRBJ2-7; TRBD1 agrees at 8 bases. Germline V gene sequence: CDR1 SNHLY, CDR2 FYNNEI. The CDR3 is 15 amino acids. J gave up 7 bases and V 3 bases, and 11 bases lay outside the gene matches. This CDR3 is CASSDPRDRLDEQYF. The CDR3 DNA reads as TGTGCCAGCAGTGATCCCCGGGACAGGCTAGATGAGCAGTACTTC.